This TCR beta chain was identified in a study of blood T cell repertoires in COVID-19. Background on the study: Acute and convalescent COVID-19 specimens originated in the United States, Italy and Spain. T cells, B-cell-depleted T cells, or PBMCs provided the cDNA or gDNA that served as material.

Authors' analysis steps: Estimation of nucleated cell counts was performed using reference gene primer amplification. TCRdb's copy holds only in-frame clones and misses some; the assay was immunoSEQ multiplex PCR. The V and J calls and the clone size are those of that table, but D and trimming were determined from the DNA. This sample has over 130,000 clones, with more than 80% found just once. CDR1 is SQVTM, CDR2 ANQGSEA, per germline. V dropped 4 bases and J dropped 1; count of bases not matched to a gene: 2. This CDR3 region has 13 residues. Notes on this clone: Different DNA sequences within this sample yield the same CDR3.

J is TRBJ2-3 and V is TRBV29-1; 7 bases match TRBD2. Sequencing was carried out using peripheral blood. The sequence derives from a woman aged 80 or over with acute or convalescent COVID-19. The CDR3 loop reads CSVVGGGTDTQYF. CDR3 bases: TGCAGCGTTGTTGGGGGGGGCACAGATACGCAGTATTTT.